The rows below give T cell receptor beta chains drawn from one sample of a study of blood T cell repertoires in COVID-19. Repertoires were generated with immunoSEQ multiplex PCR, while TCRdb's copy carries only in-frame clones and drops some. The data show approximately 250,000 clones, 65% to 90% seen once. The sequencing sample was made of peripheral blood. Every receptor here comes from a man aged 25-45 years with active or convalescent COVID-19. CDR3s include the opening cysteine and the closing phenylalanine or tryptophan. The D gene is left open where the match is weak. Clone size is not always given. Where it is, it says once, few, many or a class for expanded clones.

clone size	D gene	V gene	J gene	CDR3 protein	CDR3 DNA
NA	TRBD1	TRBV5-6	TRBJ1-1	CASSSRQGYTEAFF	TGTGCCAGCAGCAGTAGACAGGGTTACACTGAAGCTTTCTTT
NA	NA	TRBV13	TRBJ2-7	CASSSLIDAGRNYEQYF	TGTGCCAGCAGCTCTCTGATCGACGCAGGGAGGAACTACGAGCAGTACTTC
NA	TRBD1	TRBV30	TRBJ1-1	CAWSVRSAQGTEAFF	TGTGCCTGGAGTGTACGGTCGGCACAGGGGACTGAAGCTTTCTTT
NA	NA	TRBV18	TRBJ2-7	CASSSSNEQYF	TGTGCCAGCTCATCGAGTAACGAGCAGTACTTC
NA	TRBD1	TRBV30	TRBJ1-1	CAWDRDTEAFF	TGTGCCTGGGACAGGGACACTGAAGCTTTCTTT
NA	NA	TRBV19	TRBJ1-2	CASAPDSAAPPYGYTF	TGTGCCAGTGCCCCGGACAGCGCTGCTCCTCCCTATGGCTACACCTTC
few	NA	TRBV3-1/TRBV3-2	TRBJ2-7	CASSQGLTYEQYF	TGTGCCAGCAGTCAGGGACTGACCTACGAGCAGTACTTC
few	NA	TRBV19	TRBJ1-6	CATKDSSYNSPLHF	TGTGCCACCAAGGACAGCTCCTATAATTCACCCCTCCACTTT
NA	TRBD1	TRBV29-1	TRBJ1-1	CSVYSKGTGTEAFF	TGCAGCGTTTATTCCAAGGGGACAGGCACTGAAGCTTTCTTT
NA	TRBD1	TRBV19	TRBJ1-1	CASRDRGRETAEAFF	TGTGCCAGTAGGGACAGGGGGAGGGAGACCGCTGAAGCTTTCTTT
NA	NA	TRBV5-4	TRBJ2-7	CASGDRNYEQYF	TGTGCCAGCGGAGACAGGAATTACGAGCAGTACTTC
NA	NA	TRBV27	TRBJ2-1	CASSFYNNEQFF	TGTGCCAGCAGTTTCTATAACAATGAGCAGTTCTTC
NA	TRBD1	TRBV27	TRBJ1-4	CASSLLGQGVEKLFF	TGTGCCAGCAGTTTATTGGGACAGGGTGTTGAAAAACTGTTTTTT
NA	NA	TRBV6-5	TRBJ2-5	CASSYPRGGMVETQYF	TGTGCCAGCAGTTACCCCAGGGGAGGGATGGTGGAGACCCAGTACTTC
NA	NA	TRBV19	TRBJ2-4	CASSPQALAKNIQYF	TGTGCCAGTAGCCCTCAGGCTTTAGCCAAAAACATTCAGTACTTC
NA	NA	TRBV6-5	TRBJ2-2	CASSPQAWTGELFF	TGTGCCAGCAGTCCACAGGCCTGGACCGGGGAGCTGTTTTTT
NA	TRBD1	TRBV4-1	TRBJ2-7	CASSQKGLGQGEYEQYF	TGCGCCAGCAGCCAAAAAGGATTAGGACAGGGGGAATACGAGCAGTACTTC
NA	NA	TRBV6-6	TRBJ1-1	CASSYSRGVEAFF	TGTGCCAGCAGTTACTCGAGAGGAGTTGAAGCTTTCTTT
NA	NA	TRBV3-1/TRBV3-2	TRBJ1-2	CARRVHGYTF	TGTGCCAGGAGGGTCCACGGCTACACCTTC
NA	TRBD2	TRBV10-2	TRBJ2-3	CASSETPGLGADTQYF	TGCGCCAGCAGTGAGACACCGGGACTAGGCGCAGATACGCAGTATTTT
NA	NA	TRBV2	TRBJ2-7	CASSVGVPVYEQYF	TGTGCCAGCAGTGTTGGAGTTCCAGTGTACGAGCAGTACTTC
few	TRBD1	TRBV19	TRBJ1-2	CASSTGQVRGYTF	TGTGCCAGTAGTACAGGACAGGTACGAGGCTACACCTTC
NA	NA	TRBV6-5	TRBJ1-3	CASKPPGYSGTIYF	TGTGCCAGCAAACCGCCAGGTTATAGTGGCACCATATATTTT
few	TRBD1	TRBV6-1	TRBJ1-5	CASSEARTGNQPQHF	TGTGCCAGCAGTGAAGCACGGACAGGGAATCAGCCCCAGCATTTT
NA	TRBD1	TRBV5-5	TRBJ1-2	CASIPTDRGYGYTF	TGTGCCAGCATCCCAACGGACAGGGGCTATGGCTACACCTTC
NA	TRBD2	TRBV18	TRBJ2-1	CASSPFLASGDNEQFF	TGTGCCAGCTCACCATTCTTAGCTAGCGGGGACAATGAGCAGTTCTTC
NA	TRBD1	TRBV18	TRBJ2-4	CASSGQGDIQYF	TGTGCCAGCTCGGGACAGGGGGACATTCAGTACTTC
few	NA	TRBV20-1	TRBJ2-7	CSATSAGEQYF	TGCAGTGCTACCTCCGCGGGGGAGCAGTACTTC
NA	TRBD2	TRBV5-4	TRBJ2-7	CASRPGTSGYEQYF	TGTGCCAGCAGGCCCGGGACTAGCGGATACGAGCAGTACTTC
NA	TRBD2	TRBV3-1/TRBV3-2	TRBJ2-5	CASSPSGGAETQYF	TGTGCCAGCAGCCCTAGCGGGGGGGCGGAGACCCAGTACTTC
NA	NA	TRBV5-5	TRBJ1-1	CASSFTESTEAFF	TGTGCCAGCAGCTTTACTGAAAGCACTGAAGCTTTCTTT
NA	NA	TRBV15	TRBJ1-5	CATSRDPDSNQPQHF	TGTGCCACCAGCAGAGATCCAGATAGCAATCAGCCCCAGCATTTT
NA	NA	TRBV5-8	TRBJ2-1	CASSLSRNEQFF	TGTGCCAGCAGCTTGTCTCGGAATGAGCAGTTCTTC
NA	TRBD1	TRBV9	TRBJ2-7	CASSTDRGFGEQYF	TGTGCCAGCAGCACTGACAGGGGGTTTGGCGAGCAGTACTTC
once	NA	TRBV19	TRBJ1-1	CASSAPGGAVNTEAFF	TGTGCCAGTAGCGCACCCGGGGGGGCGGTGAACACTGAAGCTTTCTTT
few	TRBD1	TRBV6-1	TRBJ1-5	CASSEWSSRGNQPQHF	TGTGCCAGCAGTGAATGGTCGAGCAGGGGGAATCAGCCCCAGCATTTT
NA	TRBD2	TRBV7-2	TRBJ2-2	CASSSLAGGNTGELFF	TGTGCCAGCAGTTCACTAGCGGGGGGAAACACCGGGGAGCTGTTTTTT
NA	NA	TRBV5-4	TRBJ1-5	CASSFGGKGNQPQHF	TGTGCCAGCAGCTTTGGGGGGAAGGGCAATCAGCCCCAGCATTTT
NA	NA	TRBV20-1	TRBJ2-5	CSASRGTAADQETQYF	TGCAGTGCTAGTCGGGGGACGGCGGCGGACCAAGAGACCCAGTACTTC
NA	NA	TRBV29-1	TRBJ1-5	CSVVEGVNQPQHF	TGCAGCGTTGTAGAGGGAGTCAATCAGCCCCAGCATTTT
NA	NA	TRBV7-2	TRBJ1-1	CASSTHPNTEAFF	TGTGCCAGCAGCACTCACCCGAACACTGAAGCTTTCTTT
NA	NA	TRBV30	TRBJ1-1	CAWNTVGDTEAFF	TGTGCCTGGAATACCGTCGGGGACACTGAAGCTTTCTTT
NA	NA	TRBV20-1	TRBJ1-2	CSASHRSNYGYTF	TGCAGTGCTAGTCACAGGTCTAACTATGGCTACACCTTC
few	NA	TRBV5-1	TRBJ2-2	CATAKAGTTNTGELFF	TGCGCCACCGCAAAGGCCGGGACAACGAACACCGGGGAGCTGTTTTTT